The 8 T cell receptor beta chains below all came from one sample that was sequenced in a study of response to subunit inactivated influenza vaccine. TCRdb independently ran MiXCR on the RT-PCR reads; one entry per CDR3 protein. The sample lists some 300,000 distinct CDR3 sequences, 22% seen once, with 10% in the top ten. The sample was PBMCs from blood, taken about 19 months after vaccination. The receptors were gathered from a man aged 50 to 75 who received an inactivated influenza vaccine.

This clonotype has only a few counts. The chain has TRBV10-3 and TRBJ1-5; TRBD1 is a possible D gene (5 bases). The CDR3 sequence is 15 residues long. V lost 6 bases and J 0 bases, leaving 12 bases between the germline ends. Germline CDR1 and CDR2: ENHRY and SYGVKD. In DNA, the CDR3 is TGTGCCATCAGCCCACAGGAGTATAGCAATCAGCCCCAGCATTTT. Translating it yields CAISPQEYSNQPQHF.

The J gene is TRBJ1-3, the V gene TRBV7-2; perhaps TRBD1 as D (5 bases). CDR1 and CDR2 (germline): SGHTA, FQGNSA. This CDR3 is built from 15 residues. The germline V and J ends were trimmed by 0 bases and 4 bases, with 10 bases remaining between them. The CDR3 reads CASSLAGTTGNTIYF. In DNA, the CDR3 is TGTGCCAGCAGCTTAGCGGGGACTACCGGAAACACCATATATTTT.

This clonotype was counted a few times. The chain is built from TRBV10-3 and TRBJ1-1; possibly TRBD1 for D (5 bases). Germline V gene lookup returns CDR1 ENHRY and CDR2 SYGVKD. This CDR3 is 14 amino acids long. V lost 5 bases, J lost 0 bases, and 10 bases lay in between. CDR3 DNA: TGTGCCATCAGTTATGACAGATTGAACACTGAAGCTTTCTTT. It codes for CAISYDRLNTEAFF.

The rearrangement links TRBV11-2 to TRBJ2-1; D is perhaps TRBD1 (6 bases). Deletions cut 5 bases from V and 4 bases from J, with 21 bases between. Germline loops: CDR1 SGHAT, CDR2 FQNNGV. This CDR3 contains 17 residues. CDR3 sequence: CASSQTPAGDQYNEQFF. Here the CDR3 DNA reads TGTGCCAGCAGCCAGACCCCCGCAGGGGACCAATACAATGAGCAGTTCTTC.

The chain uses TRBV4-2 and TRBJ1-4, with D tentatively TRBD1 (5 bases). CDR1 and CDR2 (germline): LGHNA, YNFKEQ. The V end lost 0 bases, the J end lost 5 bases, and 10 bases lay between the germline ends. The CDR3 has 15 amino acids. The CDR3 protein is CASSQEPGGNEKLFF. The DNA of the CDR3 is TGTGCCAGCAGCCAAGAACCTGGGGGAAATGAAAAACTGTTTTTT.

The CDR3 DNA follows: TGCAGCGCGGACAGGGCGAACACTGAAGCTTTCTTT. It translates to CSADRANTEAFF. The chain joins TRBV29-1 to TRBJ1-1, with 8 nucleotides matching TRBD1. The V and J ends lost 7 bases and 1 base, in that order; junction bases with no gene match: 2. Looked up from germline, CDR1 is SQVTM and CDR2 is ANQGSEA. The CDR3 sequence is 12 residues long.

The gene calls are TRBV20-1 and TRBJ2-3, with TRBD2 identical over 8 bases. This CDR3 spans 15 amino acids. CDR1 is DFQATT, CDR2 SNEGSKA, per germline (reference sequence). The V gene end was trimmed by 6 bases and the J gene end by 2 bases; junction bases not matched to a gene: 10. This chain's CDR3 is CSAAALAANTDTQYF. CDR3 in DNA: TGCAGTGCGGCCGCACTAGCGGCTAACACAGATACGCAGTATTTT.

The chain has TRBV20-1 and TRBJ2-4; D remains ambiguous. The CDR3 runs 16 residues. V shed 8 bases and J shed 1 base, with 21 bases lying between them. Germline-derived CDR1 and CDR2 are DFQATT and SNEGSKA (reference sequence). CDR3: CSSTLGKLLAKNIQYF. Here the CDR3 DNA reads TGCAGTTCCACCCTTGGGAAGTTGCTGGCCAAAAACATTCAGTACTTC.